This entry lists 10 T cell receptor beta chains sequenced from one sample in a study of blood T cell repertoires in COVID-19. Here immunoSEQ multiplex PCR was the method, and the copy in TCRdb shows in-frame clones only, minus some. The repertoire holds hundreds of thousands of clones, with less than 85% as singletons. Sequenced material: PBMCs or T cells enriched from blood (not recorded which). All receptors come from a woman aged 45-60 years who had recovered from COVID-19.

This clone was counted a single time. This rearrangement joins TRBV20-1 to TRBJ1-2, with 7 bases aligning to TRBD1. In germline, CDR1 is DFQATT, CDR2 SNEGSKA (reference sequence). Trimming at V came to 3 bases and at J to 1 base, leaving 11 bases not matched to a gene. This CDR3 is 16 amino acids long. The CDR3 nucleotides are TGCAGTGCTAGTAGCCGGCACAGGGGCTTTAACTATGGCTACACCTTC. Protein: CSASSRHRGFNYGYTF.

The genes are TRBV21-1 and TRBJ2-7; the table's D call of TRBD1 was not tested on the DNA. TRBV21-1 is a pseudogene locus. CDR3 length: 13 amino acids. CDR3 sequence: CASRGTVRHEQYF. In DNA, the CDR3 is TGTGCCAGCAGGGGGACAGTTCGACACGAGCAGTACTTC.

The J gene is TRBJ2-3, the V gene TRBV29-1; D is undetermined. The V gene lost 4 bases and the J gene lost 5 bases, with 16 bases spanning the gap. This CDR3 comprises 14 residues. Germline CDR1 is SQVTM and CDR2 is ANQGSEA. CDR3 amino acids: CSVGLDSLLDTQYF. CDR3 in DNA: TGCAGCGTTGGTTTAGACTCATTACTAGATACGCAGTATTTT.

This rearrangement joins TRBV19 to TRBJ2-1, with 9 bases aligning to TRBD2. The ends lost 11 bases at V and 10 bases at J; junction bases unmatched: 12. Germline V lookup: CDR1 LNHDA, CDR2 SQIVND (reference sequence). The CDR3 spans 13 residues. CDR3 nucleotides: TGTGCCGCAGCCGCGGGAGGGGGCCGGGAGCAGTTCTTC. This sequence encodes CAAAAGGGREQFF.

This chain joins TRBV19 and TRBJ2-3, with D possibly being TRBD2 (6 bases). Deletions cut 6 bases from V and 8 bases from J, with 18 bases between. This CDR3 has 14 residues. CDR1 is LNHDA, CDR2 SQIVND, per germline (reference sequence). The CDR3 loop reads CASSPSPGSGTQYF. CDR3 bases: TGTGCCAGTAGCCCCTCACCCGGGAGCGGTACGCAGTATTTT. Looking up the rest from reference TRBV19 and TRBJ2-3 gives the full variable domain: DGGITQSPKYLFRKEGQNVTLSCEQNLNHDAMYWYRQDPGQGLRLIYYSQIVNDFQKGDIAEGYSVSREKKESFPLTVTSAQKNPTAFYLCASSPSPGSGTQYFGPGTRLTVL.

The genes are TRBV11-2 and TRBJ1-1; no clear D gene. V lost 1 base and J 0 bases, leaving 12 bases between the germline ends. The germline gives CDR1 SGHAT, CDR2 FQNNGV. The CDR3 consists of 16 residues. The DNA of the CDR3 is TGTGCCAGCAGCTTAGCTCTTAGAGGGATGAACACTGAAGCTTTCTTT. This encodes CASSLALRGMNTEAFF.

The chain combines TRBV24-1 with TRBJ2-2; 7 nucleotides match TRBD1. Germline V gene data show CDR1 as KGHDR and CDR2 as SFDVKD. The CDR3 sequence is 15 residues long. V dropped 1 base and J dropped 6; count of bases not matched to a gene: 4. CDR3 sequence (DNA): TGTGCCACCAGTGATTTCGGGACAGAGTCCGGGGAGCTGTTTTTT. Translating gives CATSDFGTESGELFF.

CDR3 DNA sequence: TGTGCCAGTAGTGAGGTCTTGAATGAGCAGTTCTTC. This translates into CASSEVLNEQFF. The J gene is TRBJ2-1, the V gene TRBV19; D gene unclear. Germline-derived CDR1 and CDR2 are LNHDA and SQIVND (reference sequence). The CDR3 is 12 residues long. Between the trimmed V and J ends, which lost 5 bases and 7 bases, there was a span of 9 bases.

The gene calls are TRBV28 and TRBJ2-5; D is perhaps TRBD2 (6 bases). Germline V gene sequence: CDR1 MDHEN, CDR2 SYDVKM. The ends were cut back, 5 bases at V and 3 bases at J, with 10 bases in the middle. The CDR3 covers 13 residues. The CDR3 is CASSPREEETQYF. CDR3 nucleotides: TGTGCCAGCAGTCCGCGGGAAGAAGAGACCCAGTACTTC. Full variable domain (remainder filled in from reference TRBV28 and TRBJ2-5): DVKVTQSSRYLVKRTGEKVFLECVQDMDHENMFWYRQDPGLGLRLIYFSYDVKMKEKGDIPEGYSVSREKKERFSLILESASTNQTSMYLCASSPREEETQYFGPGTRLLVL.

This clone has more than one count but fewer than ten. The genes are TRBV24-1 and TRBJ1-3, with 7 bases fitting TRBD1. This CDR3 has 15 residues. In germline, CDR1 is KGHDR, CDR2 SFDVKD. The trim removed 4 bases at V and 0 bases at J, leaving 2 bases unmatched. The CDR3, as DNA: TGTGCCACCAGTGAGACAGGGAGCTCTGGAAACACCATATATTTT. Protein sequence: CATSETGSSGNTIYF.